This record covers a single T cell receptor (beta chain). The antigen remains undetermined. Other DNA sequences within the sample encode an identical CDR3. Repertoires were generated with immunoSEQ multiplex PCR, while TCRdb's copy carries only in-frame clones and drops some. The sample has millions of clones, around nine tenths seen once. The source of the sample is a study of shared clonotypes between healthy human individuals. Study-wide points: Generation probability values for non-shared clonotypes were lower than those for clonotypes shared by all four donors.

The germline gives CDR1 SGHAT, CDR2 FQNNGV. Deletions cut 1 base from V and 0 bases from J, with 8 bases between. The CDR3 extends over 15 amino acids. Study donors comprised healthy, HIV-negative adults devoid of recent acute infection or vaccination. The TCR sequence derives from a man in his late teens or twenties in good health. The chain is built from TRBV11-2 and TRBJ2-3; tentative D call: TRBD2 (5 bases). Sequenced material: naive CD4+ T cells sorted from blood. Subset here: CD45RA+ positively selected. CDR3 sequence: CASSLARTSTDTQYF. Here the CDR3 DNA reads TGTGCCAGCAGCTTAGCTCGGACTAGCACAGATACGCAGTATTTT.